Below are 14 T cell receptor beta chains sequenced from a single sample in a study of T cells in Graves' hyperthyroidism and ophthalmopathy. TCR beta CDR3 regions were amplified from RNA. HTBI primers were the set used in a first-round RT-PCR of the TCR CDR3. TCRdb called the multiplex PCR reads again in MiXCR, with one record for every CDR3 protein. This sample has 600,000 or so distinct CDR3 sequences; about 16% occur once, and the top ten carry less than 4.5%. The sequencing input was blood. The receptor source for this set is a woman aged 25 to 39 with Graves' hyperthyroidism.

About this clonotype: A much bigger clone sits one base away, suggesting this may be a read error. The chain combines TRBV12-3 or TRBV12-4 with TRBJ2-5, with D perhaps matching TRBD1 or TRBD2 (5 bases each). The CDR3 has 15 amino acids. Written as DNA, the CDR3 is TGTGCCGGCAGTTTGTGGGGGAGTGAGTCCGGGACCCAGTACTTC. Protein: CAGSLWGSESGTQYF.

About this clonotype itself: A much more abundant neighbour one base away suggests this may be a read error. This chain connects TRBV12-3 or TRBV12-4 to TRBJ2-7; the D is unclear. There are 13 residues in the CDR3. The CDR3 spells CAGSLRSVGEQYF. CDR3 DNA sequence: TGTGCCGGCAGTTTGAGGTCAGTTGGCGAGCAGTACTTC.

This clonotype has a handful of counts. The V call is TRBV29-1, the J call TRBJ2-3; D might be TRBD1 (6 bases). The V gene lost 4 bases and the J gene lost 1 base, with 6 bases spanning the gap. This CDR3 spans 12 amino acids. The germline V gene has CDR1 SQVTM and CDR2 ANQGSEA. CDR3 protein: CSVGQGTDTQYF. DNA of the CDR3: TGCAGCGTTGGACAGGGCACAGATACGCAGTATTTT.

This clonotype was counted ten times or more. CDR3 sequence reads: CAWSVGQEDQPQHF. CDR3 DNA sequence: TGTGCCTGGAGTGTGGGACAGGAGGATCAGCCCCAGCATTTT. V usage is TRBV30 and J usage is TRBJ1-5, with 8 bases matching TRBD1. The trim removed 0 bases at V and 5 bases at J, leaving 3 bases unmatched. Per germline, CDR1 GTSNPN and CDR2 SVGIG (reference sequence). The CDR3 covers 14 residues.

As concerns this clonotype: A much larger clone differs from this one at a single base, so this may be a read error. The chain combines TRBV11-2 with TRBJ1-1; 8 bases line up with TRBD1. The V segment lost 11 bases and the J segment 4 bases; nucleotides outside the gene matches: 18. The germline V gene encodes CDR1 SGHAT and CDR2 FQNNGV. The CDR3 length is 16 residues. CDR3 in DNA: TGTGCCTGGAATGGACCGAGGACAGGGCTCCTCACTGAAGCTTTCTTT. It translates to CAWNGPRTGLLTEAFF.

This clonotype was counted only a few times. This chain joins TRBV18 and TRBJ1-1; D is ambiguous. CDR3 length: 14 amino acids. From germline, CDR1 is KGHSH and CDR2 LQKENI. V was shortened by 5 bases and J by 1 base, with 11 bases between the two germline ends. CDR3 amino acids: CASSSTNANTEAFF. In nucleotides, the CDR3 is TGTGCCAGCTCATCAACTAACGCGAACACTGAAGCTTTCTTT.

This clonotype has at least ten counts. V usage is TRBV18 and J usage is TRBJ2-1, with D hard to call. Trimming took 0 bases from V and 8 from J, leaving 14 bases between them. The CDR3 contains 15 residues. Per the germline V gene, CDR1 is KGHSH and CDR2 is LQKENI. The CDR3 DNA reads as TGTGCCAGCTCACCACCATCCCAACGGAGAGATGAGCAGTTCTTC. Protein: CASSPPSQRRDEQFF. Looking up the rest from reference TRBV18 and TRBJ2-1 gives the full variable domain: NAGVMQNPRHLVRRRGQEARLRCSPMKGHSHVYWYRQLPEEGLKFMVYLQKENIIDESGMPKERFSAEFPKEGPSILRIQQVVRGDSAAYFCASSPPSQRRDEQFFGPGTRLTVL.

CDR3 region: CASSSGTSQETQYF. The CDR3 DNA is TGCGCCAGCAGCTCCGGGACGAGCCAAGAGACCCAGTACTTC. The chain joins TRBV5-1 to TRBJ2-5; D tentatively reads TRBD1 or TRBD2 (5 bases each). Between the trimmed V and J ends, which lost 3 bases and 1 base, there was a span of 10 bases. The CDR3 contains 14 residues. CDR1 SGHRS and CDR2 YFSETQ come from the germline V gene.

The V and J genes are TRBV6-1 and TRBJ2-5, with D perhaps being TRBD1 or TRBD2 (5 bases each). This CDR3 is built from 15 residues. Trimming left V 4 bases short and J 2 bases short, with 14 bases between. Looked up from germline, CDR1 is MNHNS and CDR2 is SASEGT. The CDR3: CASSALGAIQETQYF. In nucleotides, the CDR3 is TGTGCCAGCAGTGCCCTCGGGGCTATACAAGAGACCCAGTACTTC.

This clonotype occurred many times. This chain connects TRBV2 to TRBJ2-7, with a tentative D call TRBD2 (5 bases). Germline CDR1 SNHLY, CDR2 FYNNEI. Trimming removed 4 bases at V and 4 bases at J, with 8 bases between. The CDR3 sequence is 12 residues long. This chain's CDR3 is CASSGELYEQYF. CDR3 in DNA: TGTGCCAGCAGTGGGGAGTTGTACGAGCAGTACTTC.

Of note for this clonotype: With a much larger clone just one base away, this may be a read error. Here the CDR3 reads CASSRDAQGTQYF. DNA for the CDR3: TGTGCCAGCAGTAGGGACGCTCAAGGGACCCAGTACTTC. The gene calls are TRBV14 and TRBJ2-5; D might be TRBD1 or TRBD2, each matching 5 bases. Germline assignment: CDR1 SGHDN and CDR2 FVKESK. The CDR3 spans 13 residues.

The chain joins TRBV14 to TRBJ2-1, with D perhaps matching TRBD2 (5 bases). Trimming shortened V by 4 bases and J by 0 bases, and 13 bases separated the two germline ends. Germline-derived CDR1 and CDR2 are SGHDN and FVKESK. The CDR3 extends over 16 amino acids. CDR3 sequence: CASSRIAQSSYNEQFF. The CDR3 nucleotides are TGTGCCAGCAGCCGAATAGCGCAAAGCTCCTACAATGAGCAGTTCTTC. Drawing the rest from reference TRBV14 and TRBJ2-1, the complete variable domain is EAGVTQFPSHSVIEKGQTVTLRCDPISGHDNLYWYRRVMGKEIKFLLHFVKESKQDESGMPNNRFLAERTGGTYSTLKVQPAELEDSGVYFCASSRIAQSSYNEQFFGPGTRLTVL.

The V call is TRBV11-3, the J call TRBJ2-4; no definite D call. The V gene lost 5 bases and the J gene lost 1 base, with 15 bases spanning the gap. Germline-derived CDR1 and CDR2 are SGHNT and YENEEA. CDR3 length: 16 amino acids. Written as DNA, the CDR3 is TGTGCCAGCAGCCCCCGGGTGAGCTCGGCCAAAAACATTCAGTACTTC. Its protein product is CASSPRVSSAKNIQYF.

This rearrangement joins TRBV7-9 to TRBJ2-7; D gene uncertain. Germline V gene lookup returns CDR1 SEHNR and CDR2 FQNEAQ (reference sequence). Trimming pared 0 bases from V and 0 bases from J, leaving 6 bases between. This CDR3 region has 14 residues. The CDR3 coding sequence is TGTGCCAGCAGCTTAGCGATGACCTCCTACGAGCAGTACTTC. As protein: CASSLAMTSYEQYF.